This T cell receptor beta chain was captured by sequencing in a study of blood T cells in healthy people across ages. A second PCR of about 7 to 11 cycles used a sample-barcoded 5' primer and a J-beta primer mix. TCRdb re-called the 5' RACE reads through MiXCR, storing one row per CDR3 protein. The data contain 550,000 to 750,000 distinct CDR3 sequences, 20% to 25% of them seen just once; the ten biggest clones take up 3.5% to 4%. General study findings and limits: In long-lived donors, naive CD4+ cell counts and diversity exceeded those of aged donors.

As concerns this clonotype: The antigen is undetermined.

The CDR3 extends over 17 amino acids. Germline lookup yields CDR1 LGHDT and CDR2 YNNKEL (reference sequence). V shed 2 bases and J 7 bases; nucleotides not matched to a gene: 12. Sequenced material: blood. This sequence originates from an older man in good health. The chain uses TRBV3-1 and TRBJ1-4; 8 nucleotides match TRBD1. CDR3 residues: CASSQNAGRGRGEKLFF. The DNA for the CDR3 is TGTGCCAGCAGCCAAAATGCTGGCAGGGGGCGCGGTGAAAAACTGTTTTTT.